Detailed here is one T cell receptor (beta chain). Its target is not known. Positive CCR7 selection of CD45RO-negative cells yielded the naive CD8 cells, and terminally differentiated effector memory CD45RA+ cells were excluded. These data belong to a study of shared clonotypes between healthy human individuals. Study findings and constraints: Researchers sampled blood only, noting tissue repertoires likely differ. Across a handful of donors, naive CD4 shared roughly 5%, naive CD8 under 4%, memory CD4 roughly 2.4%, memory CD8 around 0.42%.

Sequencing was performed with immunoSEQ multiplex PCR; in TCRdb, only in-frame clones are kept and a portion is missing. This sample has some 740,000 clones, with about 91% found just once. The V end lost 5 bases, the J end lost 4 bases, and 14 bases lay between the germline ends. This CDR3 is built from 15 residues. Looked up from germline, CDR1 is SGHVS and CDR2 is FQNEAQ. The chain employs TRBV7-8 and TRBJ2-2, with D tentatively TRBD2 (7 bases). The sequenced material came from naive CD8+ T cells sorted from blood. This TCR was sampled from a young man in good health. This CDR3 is CASSLGASGTGELFF. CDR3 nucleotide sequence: TGTGCCAGCAGCCTGGGGGCTAGCGGCACCGGGGAGCTGTTTTTT.